What follows describes a single T cell receptor (beta chain). During active infection, Seattle patients enrolled and were then monitored through disease. Germline CDR1 and CDR2: LNHDA and SQIVND (reference sequence). The CDR3 runs to 16 residues. V lost 8 bases and J lost 11; bases outside the gene matches: 17. These data originate in a study of blood T cell repertoires in COVID-19. Measured with immunoSEQ multiplex PCR; TCRdb has only the in-frame clones, and not every one. The table has some 59,000 clones, approximately 80% seen once. The genes are TRBV19 and TRBJ2-6; 8 bases agree with TRBD1. The receptor was isolated from a man aged 30 to 45 with COVID-19, enrolled during active disease. The sequenced sample was peripheral blood. Here the CDR3 reads CASQHTGGNYRHVLTF. The CDR3 nucleotides are TGTGCCAGTCAACATACAGGGGGGAATTATAGGCACGTCCTGACTTTC.